This T cell receptor (beta chain) was documented in a study of blood T cell repertoires in COVID-19. Study background: The analysed material was cDNA or gDNA that came from T cells, B-cell-depleted T cells, or PBMCs.

V lost 3 bases and J 3 bases, leaving 9 bases between the germline ends. The length of the CDR3 is 13 residues. CDR1 is SGHNT, CDR2 YENEEA, per germline. There are a few counts of this clone. Clones were sequenced by immunoSEQ multiplex PCR, and TCRdb holds only the in-frame ones, with some missing. The sample lists over 150,000 clones; 86% were seen once. This chain uses TRBV11-3 with TRBJ2-7; no firm D call. The material sequenced was peripheral blood. This receptor was identified in a man between 65 and 85 years old with active or convalescent COVID-19. CDR3 in amino acids: CASSFTSDYEQYF. CDR3 in DNA: TGTGCCAGCAGCTTTACAAGTGACTACGAGCAGTACTTC.